Following are 19 T cell receptor beta chains from one sample sequenced in a study of T cells in Graves' hyperthyroidism and ophthalmopathy. There were TCR beta CDR3 regions amplified from RNA transcripts. The HTBI primer set was used in a first-round RT-PCR of the TCR CDR3. Each CDR3 protein is one row after TCRdb ran MiXCR on the multiplex PCR reads. Here the sample spans over 150,000 distinct CDR3 sequences, 17% being singletons. Sequenced sample: blood. The source is a woman between 50 and 59 years old with Graves' hyperthyroidism.

This clonotype showed up many times. This chain joins TRBV18 and TRBJ2-3; D not resolved. CDR1 is KGHSH, CDR2 LQKENI, per germline. The length of the CDR3 is 11 residues. Trimming took 8 bases from V and 7 from J, leaving 10 bases between them. CDR3 coding DNA: TGTGCCAGCCGCACGGATAATACGCAGTATTTT. Translated: CASRTDNTQYF.

This clonotype was counted ten times or more. The chain couples TRBV10-2 to TRBJ2-2; D remains ambiguous. The CDR3 loop spans 12 amino acids. Germline lookup yields CDR1 WSHSY and CDR2 SAAADI. V dropped 4 bases and J dropped 4 bases, with 4 bases sitting between them. Here the CDR3 DNA reads TGCGCCAGCAGTGTCTCCACCGGGGAGCTGTTTTTT. Translated: CASSVSTGELFF.

This clonotype has more than one count but fewer than ten. The chain uses TRBV12-3 or TRBV12-4 and TRBJ1-6; 7 bases are shared with TRBD1. V was clipped by 6 bases and J by 0 bases; unmatched bases: 5. CDR3 size: 16 residues. Here the CDR3 DNA reads TGTGCCAGCAGCTTACAGGGGAGCTCCTATAATTCACCCCTCCACTTT. This sequence encodes CASSLQGSSYNSPLHF.

This clonotype has a count of ten or more. CDR3 nucleotides: TGTGCCAGTGCCCCGGGACGGCCCTACGAGCAGTACTTC. Translating gives CASAPGRPYEQYF. This chain uses TRBV19 with TRBJ2-7; possibly TRBD1 or TRBD2 for D (5 bases each). The V end was cut by 8 bases, the J end by 2 bases, with 13 bases between. The CDR3 spans 13 residues. CDR1 and CDR2 (germline): LNHDA, SQIVND (reference sequence).

In its sample, this clonotype was seen once. The rearrangement joins TRBV7-3 to TRBJ2-3; 11 nucleotides line up with TRBD2. Losses at the gene ends were 2 bases for V and 3 bases for J; bases not matched to a gene: 4. The CDR3 totals 16 residues. CDR1 is SGHTA, CDR2 FQGTGA, per germline. The CDR3 DNA reads TGTGCCAGCAGCTTAGCGGCTAGCGGGAGGACAGATACGCAGTATTTT. Protein: CASSLAASGRTDTQYF.

This chain joins TRBV7-3 and TRBJ2-1; D is ambiguous. Trimming cost V 1 base and J 8 bases, with 9 bases left between them. Germline V gene sequence: CDR1 SGHTA, CDR2 FQGTGA. The CDR3 length is 13 residues. CDR3 nucleotides: TGTGCCAGCAGCTTAAGGATTGAGGATGAGCAGTTCTTC. This gives the protein CASSLRIEDEQFF.

The chain uses TRBV11-2 and TRBJ1-1; a weak D match, TRBD1 (6 bases). V was pared by 2 bases and J by 3 bases, with 13 bases between. The CDR3 has 15 amino acids. Germline CDR1 is SGHAT and CDR2 is FQNNGV. As DNA, the CDR3 is TGTGCCAGCAGCTTAAGTACAGGGTCTGACACTGAAGCTTTCTTT. It specifies CASSLSTGSDTEAFF.

This chain connects TRBV12-5 to TRBJ1-5, with D maybe TRBD1 (5 bases). Germline assignment: CDR1 LGHNT and CDR2 FRNRAP. V gave up 5 bases and J gave up 5 bases, with 10 bases separating them. CDR3 length: 13 amino acids. The CDR3 bases are TGTGCTAGTGGTGGACTAGGGGATCAGCCCCAGCATTTT. Translating gives CASGGLGDQPQHF.

There are many counts of this clonotype. This sequence joins TRBV6-1 and TRBJ2-5; D might be TRBD2 (5 bases). Germline CDR1 reads MNHNS; CDR2 reads SASEGT. The CDR3 length is 14 residues. The V gene lost 5 bases and the J gene lost 4 bases, with 14 bases spanning the gap. The CDR3 protein is CASSKRVNGETQYF. The CDR3 region has the DNA TGTGCCAGCAGTAAGAGGGTTAACGGAGAGACCCAGTACTTC.

This clonotype was detected ten times or more. V and J are TRBV2 and TRBJ1-2, with 8 bases that match TRBD1. Germline V gives CDR1 SNHLY, CDR2 FYNNEI. V was clipped by 7 bases and J by 2 bases; unmatched bases: 3. The CDR3 extends over 13 amino acids. The CDR3 loop reads CASTGQGNYGYTF. The DNA of the CDR3 is TGTGCCAGCACTGGACAGGGCAACTATGGCTACACCTTC.

This clonotype was seen a handful of times. A read error is possible here, since a much larger clone lies one base away. This rearrangement joins TRBV18 to TRBJ2-5; no definite D call. V shed 0 bases and J shed 9 bases, with 14 bases lying between them. Germline lookup yields CDR1 KGHSH and CDR2 LQKENI. The CDR3 extends over 14 amino acids. The CDR3 is CASSPPLGGEAQYF. DNA for the CDR3: TGTGCCAGCTCACCACCGTTGGGCGGCGAGGCCCAGTACTTC.

A word on this clonotype: Just one base apart from a much larger clone, this may be a read error. The rearrangement links TRBV12-3 or TRBV12-4 to TRBJ2-2; possible D gene TRBD1, 5 bases. This CDR3 has 15 residues. Trimming pared 2 bases from V and 1 base from J, leaving 8 bases between. CDR3: CASSLRQRNTGELFF. The CDR3, as DNA: TGTGCCAGCAGTTTAAGACAGAGGAACACCGGGGAGCTGTTTTTT.

The chain is built from TRBV5-1 and TRBJ1-1; 8 bases align to TRBD1. This CDR3 comprises 14 residues. Germline CDR1 reads SGHRS; CDR2 reads YFSETQ. Unmatched junction bases numbered 8, after V lost 4 bases and J lost 6 bases. The CDR3 loop is CASSGQGASAEAFF. The DNA for the CDR3 is TGCGCCAGCAGCGGGCAGGGGGCCTCGGCTGAAGCTTTCTTT.

This clonotype was recorded at least ten times. CDR3 nucleotides: TGTGCCAGCAGGGCTTTGGGGGGCGCAAGTGAAACTGAAGCTTTCTTT. It encodes CASRALGGASETEAFF. This chain links TRBV27 with TRBJ1-1, with a possible D match to TRBD1 (6 bases). From germline, CDR1 is MNHEY and CDR2 SMNVEV (reference sequence). The CDR3 sequence is 16 residues long. Trimming removed 6 bases at V and 5 bases at J, with 22 bases between.

This clonotype was seen many times. The chain employs TRBV2 and TRBJ1-2; D uncertain. Germline-derived CDR1 and CDR2 are SNHLY and FYNNEI. The CDR3 sequence is 12 residues long. The ends were cut back, 7 bases at V and 4 bases at J, with 10 bases in the middle. The CDR3: CASKLATYGYTF. CDR3 nucleotides: TGTGCCAGCAAGTTGGCAACCTATGGCTACACCTTC.

This clonotype showed up just a few times. This chain uses TRBV20-1 with TRBJ1-4; D is uncertain. The CDR3 has 11 amino acids. Germline assignment: CDR1 DFQATT and CDR2 SNEGSKA (reference sequence). The V end was cut by 5 bases, the J end by 4 bases, with 5 bases between. CDR3: CSAGNNEKLFF. The CDR3 DNA reads TGCAGTGCTGGCAATAATGAAAAACTGTTTTTT.

This clonotype was recorded at least ten times. The chain couples TRBV20-1 to TRBJ2-4; tentatively, D is TRBD1 or TRBD2 (6 bases each). This CDR3 has 15 amino acids. V was clipped by 3 bases and J by 2 bases, with 14 bases between them. From germline, CDR1 is DFQATT and CDR2 SNEGSKA (reference sequence). The CDR3 is CSARGGELPKNIQYF. The DNA of the CDR3 is TGCAGTGCTAGGGGGGGCGAATTGCCCAAAAACATTCAGTACTTC.

The sample holds a few counts of this clonotype. This clone may be a read error of a much larger clone one base away. V gene TRBV12-3 or TRBV12-4 combines with J gene TRBJ2-5; D perhaps matches TRBD1 (6 bases). There are 13 residues in the CDR3. The CDR3 DNA reads TGTGCCAGCAGATCGACAGGACAAGGGACCCAGTACTTC. Its translation is CASRSTGQGTQYF.

This clonotype was counted at least ten times. The gene calls are TRBV7-2 and TRBJ2-3; D unclear. The germline CDR1 and CDR2 sequences are SGHTA and FQGNSA. V lost 1 base and J 2 bases, leaving 13 bases between the germline ends. The CDR3 totals 16 residues. The CDR3 is CASSLEGRLHTDTQYF. As DNA, the CDR3 is TGTGCCAGCAGCTTAGAAGGACGGCTCCACACAGATACGCAGTATTTT.